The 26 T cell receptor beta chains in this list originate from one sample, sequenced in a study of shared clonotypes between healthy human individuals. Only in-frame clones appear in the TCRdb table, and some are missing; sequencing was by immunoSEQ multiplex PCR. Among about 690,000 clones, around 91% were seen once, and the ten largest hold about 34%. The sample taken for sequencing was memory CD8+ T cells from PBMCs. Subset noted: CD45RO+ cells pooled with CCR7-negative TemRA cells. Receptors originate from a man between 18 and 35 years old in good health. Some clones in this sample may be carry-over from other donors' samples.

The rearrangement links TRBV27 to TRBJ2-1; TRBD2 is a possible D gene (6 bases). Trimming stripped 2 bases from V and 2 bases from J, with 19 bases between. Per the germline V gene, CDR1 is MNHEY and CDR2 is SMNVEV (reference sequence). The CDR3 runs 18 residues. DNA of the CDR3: TGTGCCAGCAGTTTAACCCCTCCCACTAGCCGACCCTACAATGAGCAGTTCTTC. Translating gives CASSLTPPTSRPYNEQFF.

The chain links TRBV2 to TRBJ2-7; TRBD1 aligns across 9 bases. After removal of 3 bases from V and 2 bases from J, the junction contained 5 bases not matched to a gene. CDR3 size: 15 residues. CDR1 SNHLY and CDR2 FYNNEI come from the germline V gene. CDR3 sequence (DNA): TGTGCCAGCAGTGATGGACAGGGGAAACCCTACGAGCAGTACTTC. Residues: CASSDGQGKPYEQYF.

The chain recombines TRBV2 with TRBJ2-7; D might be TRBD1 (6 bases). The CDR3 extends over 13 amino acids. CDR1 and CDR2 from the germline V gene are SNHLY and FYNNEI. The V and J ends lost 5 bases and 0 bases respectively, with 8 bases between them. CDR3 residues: CASSSDSSYEQYF. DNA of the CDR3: TGTGCCAGCAGTTCGGACAGCTCCTACGAGCAGTACTTC.

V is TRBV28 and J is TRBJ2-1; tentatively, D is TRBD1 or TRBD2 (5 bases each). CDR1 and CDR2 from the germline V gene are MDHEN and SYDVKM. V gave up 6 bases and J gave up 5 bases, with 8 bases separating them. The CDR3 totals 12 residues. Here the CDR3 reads CASRGVDNEQFF. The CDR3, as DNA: TGTGCCAGCAGGGGGGTGGACAATGAGCAGTTCTTC.

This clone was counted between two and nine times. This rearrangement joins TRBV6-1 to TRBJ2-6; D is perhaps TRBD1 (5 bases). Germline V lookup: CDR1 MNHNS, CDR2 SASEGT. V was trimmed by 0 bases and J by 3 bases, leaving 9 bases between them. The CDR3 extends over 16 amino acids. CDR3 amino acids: CASSEAAGRGANVLTF. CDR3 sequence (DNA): TGTGCCAGCAGTGAAGCGGCAGGGCGTGGGGCCAACGTCCTGACTTTC.

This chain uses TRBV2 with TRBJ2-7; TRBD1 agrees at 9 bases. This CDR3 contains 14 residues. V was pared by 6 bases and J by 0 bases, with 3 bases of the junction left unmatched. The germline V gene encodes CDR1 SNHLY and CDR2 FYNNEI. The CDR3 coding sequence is TGTGCCAGCAGGAGGGACAGGGTCTCCTACGAGCAGTACTTC. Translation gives CASRRDRVSYEQYF.

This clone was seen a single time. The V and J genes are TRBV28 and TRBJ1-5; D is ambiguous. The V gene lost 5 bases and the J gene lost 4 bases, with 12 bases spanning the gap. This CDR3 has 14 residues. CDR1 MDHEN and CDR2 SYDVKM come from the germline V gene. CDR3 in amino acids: CASSQRGRNQPQHF. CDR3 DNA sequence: TGTGCCAGCAGTCAACGTGGGAGAAATCAGCCCCAGCATTTT.

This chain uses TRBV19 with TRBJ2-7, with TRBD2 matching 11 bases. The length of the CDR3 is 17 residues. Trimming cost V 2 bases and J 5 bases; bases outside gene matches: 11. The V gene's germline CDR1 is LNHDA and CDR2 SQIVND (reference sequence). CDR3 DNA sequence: TGTGCCAGTAGTATAACGGCCGGGACTAGCGGTTGGAACGAGCAGTACTTC. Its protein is CASSITAGTSGWNEQYF.

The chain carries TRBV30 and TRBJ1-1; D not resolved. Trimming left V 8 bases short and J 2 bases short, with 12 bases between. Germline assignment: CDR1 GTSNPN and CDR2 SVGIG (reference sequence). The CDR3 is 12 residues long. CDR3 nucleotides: TGTGCCGCCAAGGCAGTAAACACTGAAGCTTTCTTT. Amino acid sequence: CAAKAVNTEAFF.

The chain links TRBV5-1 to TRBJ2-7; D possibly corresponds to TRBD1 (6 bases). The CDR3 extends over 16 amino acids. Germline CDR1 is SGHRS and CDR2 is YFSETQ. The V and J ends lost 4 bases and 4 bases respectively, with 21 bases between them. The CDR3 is CASSLTPQGFRYEQYF. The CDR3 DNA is TGCGCCAGCAGCCTGACTCCACAGGGATTTCGGTACGAGCAGTACTTC.

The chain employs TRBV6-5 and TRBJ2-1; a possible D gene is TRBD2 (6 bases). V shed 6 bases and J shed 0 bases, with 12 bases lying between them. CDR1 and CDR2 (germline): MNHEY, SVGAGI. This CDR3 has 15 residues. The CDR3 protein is CASRDRDSSYNEQFF. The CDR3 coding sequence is TGTGCCAGCAGGGATAGGGACTCCTCCTACAATGAGCAGTTCTTC.

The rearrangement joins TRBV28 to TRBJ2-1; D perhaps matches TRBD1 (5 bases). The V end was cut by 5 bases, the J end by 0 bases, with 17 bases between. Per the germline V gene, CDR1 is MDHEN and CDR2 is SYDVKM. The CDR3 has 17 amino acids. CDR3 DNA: TGTGCCAGCAGTCCCGAATTAGGGGCGCTCTCCTACAATGAGCAGTTCTTC. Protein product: CASSPELGALSYNEQFF.

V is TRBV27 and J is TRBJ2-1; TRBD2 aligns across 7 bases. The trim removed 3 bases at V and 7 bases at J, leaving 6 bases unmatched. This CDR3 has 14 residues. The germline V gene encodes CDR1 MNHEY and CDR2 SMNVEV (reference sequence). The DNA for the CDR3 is TGTGCCAGCAGTTTGGGGGGGAGTTGGAATGAGCAGTTCTTC. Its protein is CASSLGGSWNEQFF.

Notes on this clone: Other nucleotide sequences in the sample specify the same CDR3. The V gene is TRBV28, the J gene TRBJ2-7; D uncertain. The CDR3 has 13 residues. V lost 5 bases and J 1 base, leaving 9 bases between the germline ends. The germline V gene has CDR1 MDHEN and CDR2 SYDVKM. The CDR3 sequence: CASSPPGSYEQYF. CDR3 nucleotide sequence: TGTGCCAGCAGTCCCCCTGGGTCCTACGAGCAGTACTTC.

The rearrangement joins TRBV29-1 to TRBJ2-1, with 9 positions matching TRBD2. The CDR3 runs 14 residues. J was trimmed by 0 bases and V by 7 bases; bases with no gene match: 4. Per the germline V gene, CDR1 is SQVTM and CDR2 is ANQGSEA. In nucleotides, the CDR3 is TGCAGCGCCGTAGCGGGAGCCTCCTACAATGAGCAGTTCTTC. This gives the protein CSAVAGASYNEQFF.

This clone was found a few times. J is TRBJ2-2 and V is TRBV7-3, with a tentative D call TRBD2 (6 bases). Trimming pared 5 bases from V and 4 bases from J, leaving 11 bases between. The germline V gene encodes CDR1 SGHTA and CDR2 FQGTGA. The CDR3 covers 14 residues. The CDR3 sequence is CASSAGLSTGELFF. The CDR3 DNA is TGTGCCAGCAGCGCGGGACTCTCCACCGGGGAGCTGTTTTTT.

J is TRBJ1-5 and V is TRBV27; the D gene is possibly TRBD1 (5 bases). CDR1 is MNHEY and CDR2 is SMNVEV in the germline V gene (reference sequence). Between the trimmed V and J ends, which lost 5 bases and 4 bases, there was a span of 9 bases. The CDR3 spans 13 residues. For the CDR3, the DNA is TGTGCCAGCAGTCCAGACAGTAATCAGCCCCAGCATTTT. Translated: CASSPDSNQPQHF.

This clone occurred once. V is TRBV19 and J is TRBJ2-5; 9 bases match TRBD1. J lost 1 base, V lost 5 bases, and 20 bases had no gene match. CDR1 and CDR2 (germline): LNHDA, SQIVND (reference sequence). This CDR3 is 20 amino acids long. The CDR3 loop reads CASSFPDRGNSGELQETQYF. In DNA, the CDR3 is TGTGCCAGTAGTTTCCCCGACAGGGGGAATAGCGGAGAACTCCAAGAGACCCAGTACTTC.

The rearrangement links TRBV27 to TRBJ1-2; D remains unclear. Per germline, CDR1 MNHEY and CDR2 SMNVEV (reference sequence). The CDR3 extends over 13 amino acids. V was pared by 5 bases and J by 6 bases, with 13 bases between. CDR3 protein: CASSPGRSHGYTF. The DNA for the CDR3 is TGTGCCAGCAGTCCAGGCCGCAGCCATGGCTACACCTTC.

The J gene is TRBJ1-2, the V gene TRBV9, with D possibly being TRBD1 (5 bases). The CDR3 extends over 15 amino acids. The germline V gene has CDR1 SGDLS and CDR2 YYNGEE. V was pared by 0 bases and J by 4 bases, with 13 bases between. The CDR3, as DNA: TGTGCCAGCAGCGTAGGGATAGAGAGGGGCTATGGCTACACCTTC. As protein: CASSVGIERGYGYTF.

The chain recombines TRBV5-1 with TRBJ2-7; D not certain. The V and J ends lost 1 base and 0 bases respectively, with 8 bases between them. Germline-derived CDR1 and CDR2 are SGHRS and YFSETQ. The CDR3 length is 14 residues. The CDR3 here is CASSLRGNSYEQYF. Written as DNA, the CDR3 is TGCGCCAGCAGCTTGCGAGGCAACTCCTACGAGCAGTACTTC.

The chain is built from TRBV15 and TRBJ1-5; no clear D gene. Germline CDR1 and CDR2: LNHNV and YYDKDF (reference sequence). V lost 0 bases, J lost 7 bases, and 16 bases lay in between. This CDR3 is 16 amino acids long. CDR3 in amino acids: CATSRDLQTTRQPQHF. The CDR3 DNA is TGTGCCACCAGCAGAGATCTCCAGACAACAAGGCAGCCCCAGCATTTT.

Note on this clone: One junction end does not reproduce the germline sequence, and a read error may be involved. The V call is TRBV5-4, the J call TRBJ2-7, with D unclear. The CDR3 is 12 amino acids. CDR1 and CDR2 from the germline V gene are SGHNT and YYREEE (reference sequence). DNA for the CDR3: TGTGCCAGCAGTCCGATCGTAGCAAAGCTCACCTTC. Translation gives CASSPIVAKLTF.

CDR3 in amino acids: CASSLGGQVYNEQFF. CDR3 coding DNA: TGTGCCAGCAGCTTAGGGGGACAGGTATACAATGAGCAGTTCTTC. The chain carries TRBV7-2 and TRBJ2-1; 8 nucleotides align to TRBD1. Germline CDR1 reads SGHTA; CDR2 reads FQGNSA. Trimming cost V 1 base and J 4 bases; bases outside gene matches: 3. CDR3 length: 15 amino acids.

The CDR3, as DNA: TGTGCCAGCAGTTTTCCCCTAGCAGACAATGAGCAGTTCTTC. This codes for CASSFPLADNEQFF. The chain couples TRBV28 to TRBJ2-1, with D perhaps matching TRBD2 (5 bases). Per germline, CDR1 MDHEN and CDR2 SYDVKM. The V end was cut by 3 bases, the J end by 5 bases, with 11 bases between. The CDR3 runs to 14 residues.

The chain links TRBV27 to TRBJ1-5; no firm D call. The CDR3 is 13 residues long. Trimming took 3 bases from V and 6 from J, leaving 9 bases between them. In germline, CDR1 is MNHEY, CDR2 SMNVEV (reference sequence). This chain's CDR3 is CASSFGIGQPQHF. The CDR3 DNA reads TGTGCCAGCAGTTTCGGGATTGGTCAGCCCCAGCATTTT.